This is a list of T cell receptor beta chains from one sample in a study of cytomegalovirus exposure and HLA in healthy donors. Produced via immunoSEQ multiplex PCR; TCRdb's table is partial and in-frame only. This sample carries approximately 200,000 clones, 80% to 95% of them seen once, and the ten largest clones take roughly 1%. The specimen sequenced was PBMCs. The receptors here all came from a woman younger than 35 in good health and CMV-seronegative. CDR3s include the opening cysteine and the closing phenylalanine or tryptophan. Fields, in order: J gene, clone size, V gene, D gene, CDR3 DNA, CDR3 protein. D genes are given only for firm matches. Clone sizes are given selectively: once, few, many, or a class where the clone is expanded.

TRBJ2-5,-,TRBV9,TRBD2,TGTGCCAGCAGTGAGACTAGCGGGAGGGCCGGGGAGACCCAGTACTTC,CASSETSGRAGETQYF
TRBJ1-1,-,TRBV30,-,TGTGCCTGGAATTCCGGCCGGACAGTTAACACTGAAGCTTTCTTT,CAWNSGRTVNTEAFF
TRBJ1-3,-,TRBV7-6,TRBD1,TGTGCCAGCAGCTCAGACAGGGCGAGGCCCTCTGGAAACACCATATATTTT,CASSSDRARPSGNTIYF
TRBJ2-3,-,TRBV27,-,TGTGCCAGCAGGGCCGGACTATTGACGCAGTATTTT,CASRAGLLTQYF
TRBJ1-1,-,TRBV27,TRBD1,TGTGCCAGCAGCCCACCCGGGACAGGGATCATCCTAAGGGAGGCTTTCTTT,CASSPPGTGIILREAFF
TRBJ2-5,-,TRBV10-1,-,TGCGCCAGCTCACAACGTCCCGGGGAGACCCAGTACTTC,CASSQRPGETQYF
TRBJ1-2,-,TRBV5-5,-,TGTGCCAGCAGCTTGACGCCGGGGGATAACTATGGCTACACCTTC,CASSLTPGDNYGYTF
TRBJ1-2,-,TRBV19,-,TGTGCCAGTAGTATAGATCGGGCCTCGGCGGGAACTAACTATGGCTACACCTTC,CASSIDRASAGTNYGYTF
TRBJ2-5,-,TRBV5-1,-,TGCGCCAGCAGCCGACAGGACGGCAGGAAAGAGACCCAGTACTTC,CASSRQDGRKETQYF
TRBJ2-5,-,TRBV27,-,TGTGCCAGCAGTTTCCGGGGGATGGGAGAGACCCAGTACTTC,CASSFRGMGETQYF
TRBJ2-1,-,TRBV6-1,TRBD2,TGTGCCAGCAGTGAATCCGGGAGGTCCTACAATGAGCAGTTCTTC,CASSESGRSYNEQFF
TRBJ1-1,-,TRBV7-9,-,TGTGCCAGCAGGCGGGAGACCATCCTAGAGGCTTTCTTT,CASRRETILEAFF
TRBJ1-6,-,TRBV7-3,TRBD1,TGTGCCAGCAGCGCCGGGACAGACAATTCACCCCTCCACTTT,CASSAGTDNSPLHF
TRBJ1-1,-,TRBV30,-,TGTGCCTGGAGTTCCCGCTCTGGACACCACACTGAAGCTTTCTTT,CAWSSRSGHHTEAFF
TRBJ2-7,once,TRBV5-3,-,TGTGCCAGAAGCTTAGGGGGACCCTACGAGCAGTACTTC,CARSLGGPYEQYF
TRBJ1-1,-,TRBV28,TRBD1,TGTGCCATCCACCAGGGGGAAGTAAACACTGAAGCTTTCTTT,CAIHQGEVNTEAFF
TRBJ1-1,-,TRBV5-1,TRBD1,TGCGCCAGCAGCCCCCGACAGGGAACTGAAGCTTTCTTT,CASSPRQGTEAFF
TRBJ1-2,-,TRBV27,-,TGTGCCAGCAGTCGTGGGGCAGCTTATGGCTACACCTTC,CASSRGAAYGYTF
TRBJ2-5,-,TRBV28,TRBD1,TGTGCCAGCAGTTTATACCGGGACAGCTATCAAGAGACCCAGTACTTC,CASSLYRDSYQETQYF
TRBJ2-7,-,TRBV9,TRBD2,TGTGCCAGCAGCGCTGGGGGGCGGGAGGTTGAGCAGTACTTC,CASSAGGREVEQYF
TRBJ2-7,-,TRBV4-1,TRBD1,TGCGCCAGCAGCCAAGTTTCAGGGGGCCTAGTGTACGAGCAGTACTTC,CASSQVSGGLVYEQYF
TRBJ2-7,-,TRBV7-8,TRBD2,TGTGCCAGCAGCGCGTACAGGATTCCGTCGGCTAGCGGGTACGAGCAGTACTTC,CASSAYRIPSASGYEQYF
TRBJ2-3,-,TRBV27,-,TGTGCCAGCAGTTTATCGGTACACACAGATACGCAGTATTTT,CASSLSVHTDTQYF
TRBJ1-1,once,TRBV5-6,TRBD1,TGTGCCAGCAGTCCGGACAGGCGGGACACTGAAGCTTTCTTT,CASSPDRRDTEAFF
TRBJ2-1,few,TRBV19,TRBD1,TGTGCCAGTAGCCCCCCGGGACAGGGATACAATGAGCAGTTCTTC,CASSPPGQGYNEQFF
TRBJ1-4,-,TRBV7-9,-,TGTGCCAGCAGCTTGCGGACAGCTAATGAAAAACTGTTTTTT,CASSLRTANEKLFF
TRBJ2-3,-,TRBV5-1,-,TGCGCCAGCAGCTTGGCCGGGACTAGCACAGATACGCAGTATTTT,CASSLAGTSTDTQYF
TRBJ1-5,-,TRBV30,-,TGTGCCTGGAGTCCTACAGGAGATCAGCCCCAGCATTTT,CAWSPTGDQPQHF
TRBJ1-3,-,TRBV6-5,TRBD1,TGTGCCAGCAGTTGGGGACAGGCGATCTCTGGAAACACCATATATTTT,CASSWGQAISGNTIYF
TRBJ2-5,-,TRBV5-1,-,TGCGCCAGCAGCTTGGCCCCCAGACAAGAGACCCAGTACTTC,CASSLAPRQETQYF